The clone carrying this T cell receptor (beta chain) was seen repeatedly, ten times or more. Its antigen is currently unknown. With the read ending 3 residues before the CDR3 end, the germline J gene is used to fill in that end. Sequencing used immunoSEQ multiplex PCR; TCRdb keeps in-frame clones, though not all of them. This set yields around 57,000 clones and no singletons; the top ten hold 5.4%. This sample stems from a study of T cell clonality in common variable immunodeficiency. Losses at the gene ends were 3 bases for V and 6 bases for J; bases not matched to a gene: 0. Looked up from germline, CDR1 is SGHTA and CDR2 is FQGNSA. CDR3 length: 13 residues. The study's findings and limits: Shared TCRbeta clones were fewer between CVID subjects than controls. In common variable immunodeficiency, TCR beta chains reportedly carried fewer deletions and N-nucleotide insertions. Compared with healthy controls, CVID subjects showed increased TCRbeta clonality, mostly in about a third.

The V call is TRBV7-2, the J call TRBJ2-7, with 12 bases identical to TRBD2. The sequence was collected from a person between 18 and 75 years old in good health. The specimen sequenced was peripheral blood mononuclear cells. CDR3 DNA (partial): TGTGCCAGCAGCTTGACTAGCGGGAGCGAG. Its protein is CASSLTSGSE. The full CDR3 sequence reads CASSLTSGSEQYF.